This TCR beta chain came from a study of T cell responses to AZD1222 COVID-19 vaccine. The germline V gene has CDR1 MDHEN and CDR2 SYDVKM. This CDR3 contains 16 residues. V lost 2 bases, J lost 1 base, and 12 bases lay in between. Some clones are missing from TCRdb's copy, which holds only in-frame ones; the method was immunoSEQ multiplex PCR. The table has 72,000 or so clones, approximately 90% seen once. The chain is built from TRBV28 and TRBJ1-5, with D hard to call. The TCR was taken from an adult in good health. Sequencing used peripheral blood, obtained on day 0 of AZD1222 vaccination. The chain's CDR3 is CASSLLQGRSNQPQHF. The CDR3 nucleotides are TGTGCCAGCAGTTTACTGCAAGGGCGGAGCAATCAGCCCCAGCATTTT.